Listed below are T cell receptor beta chains from one sample, sequenced in a study of identical twins. Using its own MiXCR run on the 5' RACE reads, TCRdb lists one record per CDR3 protein. The sample records hundreds of thousands of distinct CDR3 sequences, approximately 18% being singletons. This same sample was also taken into another study, of T cells expressing NK-cell markers.

Sequenced: PBMCs. Source of these receptors: a woman in her late teens or twenties in good health. Both conserved end residues are part of each CDR3. Fields, in order: J gene, D gene, clone size, V gene, CDR3 DNA, CDR3 protein. A D gene is named only where the DNA matches it firmly. Size tells how often a clone was seen (once, few, many) or the class of an expanded clone, and some rows leave it out.

>TRBJ2-1|-|many|TRBV20-1
TGCAGTCCCCGTGGTGGGAGCTCCTACAATGAGCAGTTCTTC
CSPRGGSSYNEQFF
>TRBJ2-2|-|few|TRBV20-1
TGCAGTGCCTCCGGGACGGTCAATGGGGAGCTGTTTTTT
CSASGTVNGELFF
>TRBJ1-1|TRBD1|-|TRBV3-1
TGTGCCTCCAGCAAGCAGGCAGGGGGTGCGGGAAACACTGAAGCTTTCTTT
CASSKQAGGAGNTEAFF
>TRBJ2-4|TRBD2|-|TRBV28
TGTGCCAGCATGGGAGGGGCCCCCGCGGCCAAAAACATTCAGTACTTC
CASMGGAPAAKNIQYF
>TRBJ1-2|TRBD1|few|TRBV7-2
TGTGCCAGCACCCCTCAGGGGGGCCGGGGCGGCTACACCTTC
CASTPQGGRGGYTF
>TRBJ2-5|TRBD2|few|TRBV3-1
TGTGCCAGCAGTCGACTAGCGGGGTCACAAGAGACCCAGTACTTC
CASSRLAGSQETQYF
>TRBJ1-2|-|many|TRBV12-3/TRBV12-4
TGTGCCAGCACCCAGGGACGGACGAACTATGGCTACACCTTC
CASTQGRTNYGYTF
>TRBJ2-7|-|few|TRBV7-9
TGTGCCAGCAGCACCGGGACAAACTCCTACGAGCAGTACTTC
CASSTGTNSYEQYF
>TRBJ2-1|-|-|TRBV6-2/TRBV6-3
TGTGCCAGCAGCAGTCGGCATTACAATGAGCAGTTCTTC
CASSSRHYNEQFF
>TRBJ2-2|-|few|TRBV20-1
TGCAGTGCTGTGCCCGGAGGGACCGGGGAGCTGTTTTTT
CSAVPGGTGELFF
>TRBJ2-2|-|-|TRBV9
TGTGCCAGCAGCGTTCGACGGAGCTCAATGGGCGGGGAGCTGTTTTTT
CASSVRRSSMGGELFF
>TRBJ1-4|-|few|TRBV5-6
TGTGCCAGCAGCTTGTGGGACCGGGCTAATGAAAAACTGTTTTTT
CASSLWDRANEKLFF
>TRBJ1-1|-|few|TRBV29-1
TGCAGCGTTGGTCCCAGCCTGAACACTGAAGCTTTCTTT
CSVGPSLNTEAFF
>TRBJ2-1|-|-|TRBV10-2
TGCGCCAGCATGCCGGGACTCCTGACGGGTGATGAGCAGTTCTTC
CASMPGLLTGDEQFF
>TRBJ2-2|-|-|TRBV6-5
TGTGCCAGCAGTTACACTACACTGGGGACCGGGGAGCTGTTTTTT
CASSYTTLGTGELFF
>TRBJ2-5|TRBD1|-|TRBV27
TGTGCCAGCAGTCTTTGGACAGGGGATTTCAAGACCCAGTACTTC
CASSLWTGDFKTQYF
>TRBJ1-1|-|-|TRBV20-1
TGCAGTGCTAGATCGCCTGAGGTGGGGGCTTTCTTT
CSARSPEVGAFF
>TRBJ2-7|-|few|TRBV20-1
TGCAGTGCTACCGGACGGGATAAACTGTCTACGGAGCAGTACTTC
CSATGRDKLSTEQYF
>TRBJ2-7|TRBD1|many|TRBV20-1
TGCAGTGCCTGGACAGGGGATCACGAGCAGTACTTC
CSAWTGDHEQYF